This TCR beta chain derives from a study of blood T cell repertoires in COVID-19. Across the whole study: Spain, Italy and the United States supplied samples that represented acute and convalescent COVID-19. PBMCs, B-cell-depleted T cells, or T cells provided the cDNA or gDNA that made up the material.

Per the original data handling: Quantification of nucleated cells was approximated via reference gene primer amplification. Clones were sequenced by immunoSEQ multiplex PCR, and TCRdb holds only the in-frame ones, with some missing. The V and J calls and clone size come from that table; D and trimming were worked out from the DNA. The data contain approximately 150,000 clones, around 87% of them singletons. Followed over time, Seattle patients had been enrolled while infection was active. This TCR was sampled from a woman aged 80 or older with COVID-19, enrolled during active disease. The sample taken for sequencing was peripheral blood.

For the CDR3, the DNA is TGTGCCAGCAGCCCGATATCCGGGACACGGAACATCCTTCGGGGAAAACTGTTTTTT. This sequence encodes CASSPISGTRNILRGKLFF. The chain is built from TRBV7-2 and TRBJ1-4; TRBD1 might be the D (6 bases). The CDR3 sequence is 19 residues long. Trimming took off 5 bases at V and 10 bases at J, with 32 bases between the two ends. Germline V gene lookup returns CDR1 SGHTA and CDR2 FQGNSA.